Here is one T cell receptor beta chain with its context. The data originate from a study of shared clonotypes between healthy human individuals. The CDR3 contains 14 residues. Germline loops: CDR1 SGHRS, CDR2 YFSETQ. Unmatched junction bases numbered 5, after V lost 4 bases and J lost 5 bases. CD45RO-negative CD8 cells positively selected for CCR7 made up the naive population, which excluded terminally differentiated effector memory CD45RA+ cells. Researchers ran the assay at a deep level. Each replicate PCR on the sorted subsets used approximately 200 ng DNA (about 30,000 T cell genomes). Sequenced by immunoSEQ multiplex PCR; TCRdb stores in-frame clones only, minus some. The repertoire consists of about 680,000 clones, with about 90% occurring once and the leading ten covering more than 20%.

This receptor was obtained from a man aged 30 to 45 in good health. V usage is TRBV5-1 and J usage is TRBJ1-5; 8 nucleotides line up with TRBD1. Sample: naive CD8+ T cells sorted from blood. Here the CDR3 reads CASSLGQGDQPQHF. CDR3 nucleotide sequence: TGCGCCAGCAGCCTTGGACAGGGCGATCAGCCCCAGCATTTT.